Listed here are 28 T cell receptor beta chains from one sample, sequenced in a study of OX40 agonist ivuxolimab in advanced cancers. Clones were sequenced by immunoSEQ multiplex PCR, and TCRdb holds only the in-frame ones, with some missing. The data contain tens of thousands of clones, roughly 87% of them singletons. The starting material was CD4+ or CD8+ T cells sorted from blood, obtained in a trial of the OX40 agonist ivuxolimab. Every receptor here comes from an adult with an advanced solid tumor such as melanoma, head and neck, liver or kidney cancer.

This clone was detected only a few times. The chain couples TRBV2 to TRBJ1-1, with D unclear. V was cut by 1 base and J by 1 base, with 4 bases left in between. The CDR3 consists of 13 residues. Per germline, CDR1 SNHLY and CDR2 FYNNEI. The CDR3 spells CASSEEENTEAFF. The CDR3 DNA follows: TGTGCCAGCAGTGAAGAGGAGAACACTGAAGCTTTCTTT.

V usage is TRBV29-1 and J usage is TRBJ2-7; the match to TRBD2 covers 8 bases. V shed 0 bases and J 0 bases; nucleotides not matched to a gene: 4. Germline V gene sequence: CDR1 SQVTM, CDR2 ANQGSEA. This CDR3 region has 15 residues. The CDR3 nucleotides read TGCAGCGTTGAAGATGCAGCGGGGGTCTCCTACGAGCAGTACTTC. It translates to CSVEDAAGVSYEQYF.

The V and J genes are TRBV28 and TRBJ1-3; D gene uncertain. The V gene's germline CDR1 is MDHEN and CDR2 SYDVKM. The ends were cut back, 5 bases at V and 4 bases at J, with 12 bases in the middle. The CDR3 length is 14 residues. CDR3 in amino acids: CASSGPNFGNTIYF. As DNA, the CDR3 is TGTGCCAGCAGTGGGCCCAACTTCGGAAACACCATATATTTT.

J is TRBJ1-2 and V is TRBV19; weak D call: TRBD1 (6 bases). The CDR3 is 17 residues long. The ends were cut back, 2 bases at V and 6 bases at J, with 22 bases in the middle. The germline V gene encodes CDR1 LNHDA and CDR2 SQIVND (reference sequence). CDR3 loop: CASSIPLQGPREDGYTF. The DNA for the CDR3 is TGTGCCAGTAGTATACCACTCCAGGGGCCAAGGGAGGATGGCTACACCTTC.

V is TRBV27 and J is TRBJ2-1, with TRBD2 matching 8 bases. Germline lookup yields CDR1 MNHEY and CDR2 SMNVEV (reference sequence). V gave up 3 bases and J gave up 10 bases; unmatched junction bases: 8. The CDR3 runs to 14 residues. The CDR3 protein is CASSFGTSGFEQFF. The CDR3 DNA sequence: TGTGCCAGCAGTTTCGGGACTAGTGGATTCGAGCAGTTCTTC.

The chain is built from TRBV27 and TRBJ1-5, with unresolved D. The length of the CDR3 is 17 residues. V was shortened by 5 bases and J by 0 bases, with 17 bases between the two germline ends. CDR1 MNHEY and CDR2 SMNVEV come from the germline V gene (reference sequence). CDR3 in amino acids: CASSPTGRWISNQPQHF. DNA for the CDR3: TGTGCCAGCAGTCCCACCGGACGTTGGATTAGCAATCAGCCCCAGCATTTT.

This chain joins TRBV10-3 and TRBJ2-7, with D tentatively TRBD1 (5 bases). V lost 6 bases and J 2 bases, leaving 8 bases between the germline ends. The germline V gene encodes CDR1 ENHRY and CDR2 SYGVKD. The CDR3 consists of 12 residues. The CDR3 DNA reads TGTGCCATCAGCCAGGGCGCCTACGAGCAGTACTTC. It yields the protein CAISQGAYEQYF.

This sequence joins TRBV5-1 and TRBJ2-1; tentative D call: TRBD2 (6 bases). Trimming took off 0 bases at V and 7 bases at J, with 11 bases between the two ends. Looked up from germline, CDR1 is SGHRS and CDR2 is YFSETQ. The CDR3 runs to 14 residues. In DNA, the CDR3 is TGCGCCAGCAGCTTGGAACTAGCTGTGAATGAGCAGTTCTTC. Its protein product is CASSLELAVNEQFF.

The chain's CDR3 is CASSSWGVDGYTF. The DNA for the CDR3 is TGCGCCAGCAGCTCATGGGGGGTCGATGGCTACACCTTC. The rearrangement joins TRBV5-1 to TRBJ1-2; D possibly corresponds to TRBD1 (5 bases). V lost 3 bases and J 6 bases, leaving 12 bases between the germline ends. CDR1 SGHRS and CDR2 YFSETQ come from the germline V gene. The CDR3 sequence is 13 residues long.

This chain connects TRBV10-1 to TRBJ2-2; TRBD1 might be the D (5 bases). CDR1 and CDR2 from the germline V gene are WNHNN and SYGVQD (reference sequence). The CDR3 has 16 residues. V shed 4 bases and J shed 0 bases, with 12 bases lying between them. CDR3 protein: CASSGWGSANTGELFF. DNA of the CDR3: TGCGCCAGCAGTGGATGGGGCTCCGCGAACACCGGGGAGCTGTTTTTT.

The V call is TRBV7-2, the J call TRBJ2-1; tentatively, D is TRBD2 (6 bases). Trimming stripped 0 bases from V and 2 bases from J, with 11 bases between. CDR1 and CDR2 from the germline V gene are SGHTA and FQGNSA. The CDR3 is made up of 16 amino acids. The CDR3, as DNA: TGTGCCAGCAGCTTAGCCGCCGGGGGACCCTACAATGAGCAGTTCTTC. Its translation is CASSLAAGGPYNEQFF.

In regard to this clone: At one end the junction does not follow the germline gene, possibly because of a read error. The rearrangement links TRBV13 to TRBJ1-1, with TRBD1 matching over 9 bases. CDR3 size: 15 residues. CDR1 and CDR2 from the germline V gene are PRHDT and FYEKMQ (reference sequence). The CDR3 DNA follows: TGCGCCAGCAGCCAACCGGACAGGGGATTTACTGAAGCTTTCTTT. Translated, it gives CASSQPDRGFTEAFF.

J is TRBJ2-3 and V is TRBV7-9, with 8 nucleotides matching TRBD1. This CDR3 is 15 amino acids long. Germline V gene sequence: CDR1 SEHNR, CDR2 FQNEAQ (reference sequence). The junction had 7 bases not matched to a gene; V was cut back by 6 bases and J by 2 bases. CDR3 sequence reads: CASSRDRGYTDTQYF. CDR3 bases: TGTGCCAGCAGTCGCGACAGGGGCTACACAGATACGCAGTATTTT.

The chain's CDR3 is CASSLDPVRVNTEAFF. CDR3 bases: TGTGCCAGCAGCTTAGACCCGGTGAGGGTGAACACTGAAGCTTTCTTT. This chain joins TRBV4-2 and TRBJ1-1; no definite D call. The germline V and J ends were trimmed by 5 bases and 0 bases, with 16 bases remaining between them. The CDR3 spans 16 residues. Per germline, CDR1 LGHNA and CDR2 YNFKEQ.

This clone was detected only a few times. V is TRBV23-1 and J is TRBJ1-6, with unresolved D. TRBV23-1 is labeled an ORF, and its function is uncertain. The CDR3 runs 12 residues. Trimming removed 2 bases at V and 5 bases at J, with 1 base between. The CDR3 region is CASSQHNSPLHF. As DNA, the CDR3 is TGCGCCAGCAGTCAACATAATTCACCCCTCCACTTT.

The chain uses TRBV7-2 and TRBJ1-5, with D hard to call. V lost 1 base and J 3 bases, leaving 7 bases between the germline ends. This CDR3 has 14 amino acids. Germline CDR1 reads SGHTA; CDR2 reads FQGNSA. CDR3 loop: CASSLDGYNQPQHF. The CDR3, as DNA: TGTGCCAGCAGCTTAGACGGATACAATCAGCCCCAGCATTTT. The variable domain in full, with the rest retrieved from reference TRBV7-2 and TRBJ1-5, is GAGVSQSPSNKVTEKGKDVELRCDPISGHTALYWYRQSLGQGLEFLIYFQGNSAPDKSGLPSDRFSAERTGGSVSTLTIQRTQQEDSAVYLCASSLDGYNQPQHFGDGTRLSIL.

The chain couples TRBV6-1 to TRBJ1-2; no firm D call. Trimming pared 3 bases from V and 8 bases from J, leaving 13 bases between. The CDR3 has 13 residues. Germline V gene lookup returns CDR1 MNHNS and CDR2 SASEGT. The CDR3 DNA follows: TGTGCCAGCAGTGACGTTGCGAGAGTGGGCTACACCTTC. Amino acid sequence: CASSDVARVGYTF.

This sequence joins TRBV6-9 and TRBJ1-1, with TRBD1 as a possible D gene (5 bases). Germline V lookup: CDR1 MNHGY, CDR2 SVAAGI. The CDR3 has 11 residues. Trimming removed 5 bases at V and 12 bases at J, with 13 bases between. CDR3 DNA: TGTGCCAGCAGTGAAGGCAGGGTGCCTTTCTTT. Protein product: CASSEGRVPFF.

This clone was seen a single time. This chain links TRBV6-6 with TRBJ2-1; D may be TRBD1 or TRBD2 (5 bases each). CDR3 length: 12 amino acids. V was cut by 5 bases and J by 11 bases, with 13 bases left in between. Germline CDR1 reads MNHNY; CDR2 reads SVGAGI (reference sequence). The CDR3 nucleotides are TGTGCCAGCAGTAACCCTCCGGGACAGCAGTTCTTC. This translates into CASSNPPGQQFF.

The chain recombines TRBV6-6 with TRBJ2-3; perhaps D is TRBD1 or TRBD2 (5 bases each). Germline CDR1 and CDR2: MNHNY and SVGAGI (reference sequence). The CDR3 consists of 14 residues. With 2 bases removed from V and 0 bases from J, the gap between germline ends came to 6 bases. The CDR3 DNA is TGTGCCAGCAGTTACGGGGGTAGCACAGATACGCAGTATTTT. Translating it yields CASSYGGSTDTQYF.

The V gene is TRBV5-4, the J gene TRBJ2-7; TRBD2 is a possible D gene (6 bases). CDR3 length equals 14 residues. The germline V gene encodes CDR1 SGHNT and CDR2 YYREEE (reference sequence). V shed 3 bases and J shed 2 bases, with 12 bases lying between them. The CDR3, as DNA: TGTGCCAGCAGCTCCGGGGGACTTACCTACGAGCAGTACTTC. Encoded protein: CASSSGGLTYEQYF.

This chain connects TRBV5-6 to TRBJ1-1; D is possibly TRBD1 (5 bases). V gave up 2 bases and J gave up 1 base, with 9 bases separating them. CDR3 size: 14 residues. Per germline, CDR1 SGHDT and CDR2 YYEEEE. CDR3: CASSFWDRNTEAFF. The CDR3 nucleotides read TGTGCCAGCAGCTTTTGGGACCGGAACACTGAAGCTTTCTTT.

The gene calls are TRBV4-1 and TRBJ1-1; tentatively, D is TRBD1 (5 bases). Germline assignment: CDR1 MGHRA and CDR2 YSYEKL. Trimming left V 5 bases short and J 6 bases short, with 16 bases between. The CDR3 has 14 amino acids. The CDR3 region is CASSIRGPPAEAFF. CDR3 nucleotides: TGCGCCAGCAGCATCCGGGGACCTCCGGCTGAAGCTTTCTTT.

The chain recombines TRBV9 with TRBJ2-5; D ambiguous. The DNA end favors TRBJ2-7, so the J call may be wrong. Germline V gives CDR1 SGDLS, CDR2 YYNGEE. There are 14 residues in the CDR3. CDR3: CASSASLLSYEQYF. CDR3 in DNA: TGTGCCAGCAGCGCCAGCCTACTGAGCTACGAGCAGTACTTC.

The chain links TRBV7-2 to TRBJ1-6, with D uncertain. V was pared by 2 bases and J by 10 bases, with 15 bases between. The length of the CDR3 is 15 residues. Germline lookup yields CDR1 SGHTA and CDR2 FQGNSA. The CDR3 DNA reads TGTGCCAGCAGCTTACTCGATGGTAGTTGGTCACCCCTCCACTTT. This encodes CASSLLDGSWSPLHF. The whole variable domain, remainder taken from reference TRBV7-2 and TRBJ1-6, is GAGVSQSPSNKVTEKGKDVELRCDPISGHTALYWYRQSLGQGLEFLIYFQGNSAPDKSGLPSDRFSAERTGGSVSTLTIQRTQQEDSAVYLCASSLLDGSWSPLHFGNGTRLTVT.

The V call is TRBV15, the J call TRBJ2-1; 7 nucleotides agree with TRBD1. The CDR3 runs to 16 residues. J gave up 6 bases and V 1 base, and 9 bases lay outside the gene matches. CDR1 LNHNV and CDR2 YYDKDF come from the germline V gene (reference sequence). This CDR3 is CATSRAQTSGGNEQFF. The CDR3 DNA is TGTGCCACCAGCAGAGCACAAACCTCAGGGGGCAATGAGCAGTTCTTC.

This sequence joins TRBV5-6 and TRBJ2-3; D call uncertain. With 1 base removed from V and 6 bases from J, the gap between germline ends came to 6 bases. This CDR3 contains 12 residues. Per the germline V gene, CDR1 is SGHDT and CDR2 is YYEEEE. The CDR3 sequence: CASSLRFDTQYF. Here the CDR3 DNA reads TGTGCCAGCAGCTTGAGATTCGATACGCAGTATTTT.

J is TRBJ2-7 and V is TRBV6-1; 10 bases match TRBD1. Germline V gene lookup returns CDR1 MNHNS and CDR2 SASEGT. The length of the CDR3 is 14 residues. Trimming at V came to 6 bases and at J to 4 bases, leaving 6 bases not matched to a gene. CDR3 DNA: TGTGCCAGCAGGCCGGACAGGGGGATGTACGAGCAGTACTTC. This encodes CASRPDRGMYEQYF.